This is a list of T cell receptor beta chains from one sample in a study of T cells in Graves' hyperthyroidism and ophthalmopathy. TCRdb reprocessed the multiplex PCR reads with MiXCR, giving one entry per CDR3 protein. The sample holds about 350,000 distinct CDR3 sequences; around 15% are singletons and the top ten take roughly a fifth. Source material: blood. These TCRs come from a woman aged 60-75 years with Graves' ophthalmopathy. CDR3s include the opening cysteine and the closing phenylalanine or tryptophan. A D gene is named only where the DNA matches it firmly. Expanded clones are given a class, and other clones once, few, many or no size at all.

-	TRBJ1-2	-	TRBV29-1	CSVDFGATYGYTF	TGCAGCGTGGACTTTGGGGCTACCTATGGCTACACCTTC
few	TRBJ1-2	-	TRBV5-1	CASSLEGDGHGYTF	TGCGCCAGCAGCTTGGAGGGGGATGGCCATGGCTACACCTTC
few	TRBJ2-7	-	TRBV19	CASSITRTSYEQYF	TGTGCCAGTAGTATAACTAGGACAAGCTACGAGCAGTACTTC
many	TRBJ1-5	-	TRBV28	CASSFGQGNQPQHF	TGTGCCAGCAGTTTCGGGCAGGGCAATCAGCCCCAGCATTTT
many	TRBJ2-1	TRBD2	TRBV3-1	CASSPSGRRNEQFF	TGTGCCAGCAGTCCAAGCGGGAGGAGGAATGAGCAGTTCTTC
many	TRBJ2-3	-	TRBV2	CASSEELDTQYF	TGTGCCAGCAGTGAAGAGCTTGATACGCAGTATTTT
many	TRBJ2-5	-	TRBV6-1	CASSQGYAQETQYF	TGTGCCAGCAGTCAGGGTTACGCCCAAGAGACCCAGTACTTC
many	TRBJ2-3	-	TRBV11-2	CASRGDYTDTQYF	TGTGCCAGCAGAGGGGATTACACAGATACGCAGTATTTT
-	TRBJ2-3	-	TRBV7-2	CASSLGVGGLGTDTQYF	TGTGCCAGCAGCTTAGGGGTCGGGGGCCTAGGCACAGATACGCAGTATTTT
many	TRBJ2-2	-	TRBV12-3/TRBV12-4	CASRLELRELFF	TGTGCCAGCAGGCTCGAACTCAGGGAGCTGTTTTTT
many	TRBJ2-7	TRBD1	TRBV18	CASSPGQNYEQYF	TGTGCCAGCTCACCGGGACAGAACTACGAGCAGTACTTC
-	TRBJ2-1	TRBD1	TRBV2	CASSAGTGGDEQFF	TGTGCCAGCAGCGCCGGGACAGGCGGCGATGAGCAGTTCTTC
many	TRBJ1-4	-	TRBV30	CAWSDLGRTNEKLFF	TGTGCCTGGAGTGACCTGGGGAGAACTAATGAAAAACTGTTTTTT
many	TRBJ2-7	-	TRBV2	CASGRGTSPYEQYF	TGTGCCAGCGGACGAGGGACATCCCCCTACGAGCAGTACTTC
many	TRBJ2-1	TRBD2	TRBV14	CASSQLAGGYNEQFF	TGTGCCAGCAGCCAACTAGCGGGAGGGTACAATGAGCAGTTCTTC
-	TRBJ2-3	TRBD2	TRBV19	CATSGTSSSSSTDTQYF	TGTGCCACATCCGGGACTAGTTCGTCCTCTAGCACAGATACGCAGTATTTT
few	TRBJ1-2	-	TRBV27	CASVPMRPLDYGYTF	TGTGCCAGCGTACCCATGAGGCCCTTAGACTATGGCTACACCTTC
-	TRBJ2-7	TRBD2	TRBV10-3	CAIRSTSGSYEQYF	TGTGCCATCAGATCGACTAGCGGGTCCTACGAGCAGTACTTC
few	TRBJ1-6	-	TRBV28	CASTSDRPYSPLHF	TGTGCCAGCACCTCCGACAGGCCCTATTCACCCCTCCACTTT
many	TRBJ1-2	TRBD1	TRBV28	CASSWPGQGRGGYTF	TGTGCCAGCAGCTGGCCGGGACAGGGGAGGGGTGGCTACACCTTC
many	TRBJ1-2	TRBD1	TRBV6-5	CASSYRRQGGNYGYTF	TGTGCCAGCAGTTACAGGAGACAGGGGGGTAACTATGGCTACACCTTC
many	TRBJ2-1	-	TRBV28	CASSIGQSSYNEQFF	TGTGCCAGCAGTATCGGCCAGAGCTCCTACAATGAGCAGTTCTTC
few	TRBJ2-2	-	TRBV5-4	CASSSAGGPGELFF	TGTGCCAGCAGCTCCGCCGGGGGACCCGGGGAGCTGTTTTTT
many	TRBJ2-7	TRBD1	TRBV2	CASSDRDRGGYYEQYF	TGTGCCAGCAGTGATCGGGACAGGGGGGGTTACTACGAGCAGTACTTC
many	TRBJ1-4	TRBD1	TRBV27	CASSIGQGGFVEKLFF	TGTGCCAGCAGTATCGGACAGGGTGGGTTTGTGGAAAAACTGTTTTTT
many	TRBJ2-7	TRBD1	TRBV11-3	CASSSPDRGDKQYF	TGTGCCAGCAGTAGCCCTGACAGGGGAGACAAGCAGTACTTC
many	TRBJ2-3	-	TRBV20-1	CSAYKPKADTQYF	TGCAGTGCATACAAACCTAAAGCAGATACGCAGTATTTT
few	TRBJ2-7	-	TRBV20-1	CSVHNRGSSYEQYF	TGCAGTGTCCACAACCGGGGTAGCTCCTACGAGCAGTACTTC
many	TRBJ2-3	TRBD2	TRBV28	CASIAGLSTDTQYF	TGTGCCAGTATAGCGGGCCTTAGCACAGATACGCAGTATTTT
-	TRBJ2-2	TRBD2	TRBV27	CASSRLAGGPGTGELFF	TGTGCCAGCAGTCGACTAGCGGGAGGGCCTGGGACCGGGGAGCTGTTTTTT
few	TRBJ2-6	-	TRBV6-2/TRBV6-3	CASSLQANVLTF	TGTGCCAGCAGCCTACAGGCCAACGTCCTGACTTTC
many	TRBJ1-1	-	TRBV28	CASSTQQGTTEAFF	TGTGCCAGCAGTACTCAACAGGGAACCACTGAAGCTTTCTTT
few	TRBJ2-7	TRBD2	TRBV14	CASSLTLAGVRYEQYF	TGTGCCAGCAGCCTTACATTAGCGGGAGTACGCTACGAGCAGTACTTC
-	TRBJ1-3	-	TRBV28	CASRGNTIYF	TGTGCCAGTCGTGGAAACACCATATATTTT
many	TRBJ2-7	-	TRBV6-1	CASSSRSRSDSEQYF	TGTGCCAGCAGTAGTAGGAGCCGGAGTGACTCCGAGCAGTACTTC
few	TRBJ2-5	TRBD2	TRBV20-1	CSGGSGRARETQYF	TGCAGTGGTGGAAGCGGGAGGGCTAGAGAGACCCAGTACTTC
many	TRBJ2-4	-	TRBV11-2	CASSGPLAGNIQYF	TGTGCCAGCAGCGGGCCACTAGCCGGAAACATTCAGTACTTC
few	TRBJ1-4	-	TRBV6-1	CASSPWTDERLFF	TGTGCCAGCAGTCCCTGGACTGATGAAAGACTGTTTTTT
few	TRBJ2-7	TRBD1	TRBV19	CASSEPGQTSHEQYF	TGTGCCAGTAGCGAACCGGGACAGACAAGTCACGAGCAGTACTTC
many	TRBJ2-5	-	TRBV12-3/TRBV12-4	CASSGTQKETQYF	TGTGCCAGCAGTGGGACGCAAAAAGAGACCCAGTACTTC
once	TRBJ2-3	-	TRBV19	CASSIGIDVFSDTQYF	TGTGCCAGTAGTATTGGCATCGATGTATTTTCAGATACGCAGTATTTT
-	TRBJ2-7	-	TRBV29-1	CSVEWLDEQYF	TGCAGCGTTGAATGGCTTGACGAGCAGTACTTC
-	TRBJ2-1	-	TRBV2	CASSVVGAQGEQFF	TGTGCCAGCAGTGTTGTAGGGGCGCAAGGCGAGCAGTTCTTC
-	TRBJ2-2	TRBD2	TRBV5-8	CASSLEKLAVTGELFF	TGTGCCAGCAGCTTGGAAAAACTAGCGGTAACCGGGGAGCTGTTTTTT